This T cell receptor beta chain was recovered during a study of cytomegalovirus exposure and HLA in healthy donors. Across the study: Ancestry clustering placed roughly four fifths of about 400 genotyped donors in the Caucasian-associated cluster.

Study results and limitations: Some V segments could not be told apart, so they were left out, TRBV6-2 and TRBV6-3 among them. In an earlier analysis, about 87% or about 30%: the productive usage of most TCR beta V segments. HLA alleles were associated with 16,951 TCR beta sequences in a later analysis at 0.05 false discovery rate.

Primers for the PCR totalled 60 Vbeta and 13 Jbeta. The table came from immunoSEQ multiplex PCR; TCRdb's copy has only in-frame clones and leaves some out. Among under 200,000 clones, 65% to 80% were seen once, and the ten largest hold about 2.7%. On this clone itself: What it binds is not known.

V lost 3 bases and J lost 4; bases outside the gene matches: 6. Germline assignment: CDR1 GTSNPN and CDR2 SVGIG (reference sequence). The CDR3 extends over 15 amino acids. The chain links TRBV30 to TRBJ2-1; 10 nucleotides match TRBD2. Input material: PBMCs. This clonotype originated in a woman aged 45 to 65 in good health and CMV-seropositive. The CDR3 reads CAWRALAGGYNEQFF. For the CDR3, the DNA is TGTGCCTGGAGAGCTTTAGCGGGGGGTTACAATGAGCAGTTCTTC. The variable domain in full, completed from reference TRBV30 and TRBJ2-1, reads SQTIHQWPATLVQPVGSPLSLECTVEGTSNPNLYWYRQAAGRGLQLLFYSVGIGQISSEVPQNLSASRPQDRQFILSSKKLLLSDSGFYLCAWRALAGGYNEQFFGPGTRLTVL.